The text below deals with one TCR beta chain. This record comes from a study of CXCR3-negative and CXCR3-positive naive CD8 T cells. The CDR3 length is 14 residues. The germline gives CDR1 SGHTA, CDR2 FQGNSA. TRB cDNA was prepared as libraries by UMI-labeled 5' RACE. TCRdb re-called the 5' RACE reads and gives one entry per CDR3 protein, without DNA. The sample shows around 29,000 distinct CDR3 sequences, and 10% to 13% sits with its ten largest clones. Sequenced: memory CD8+ T cells from blood. This sequence was found in a human donor in good health. Some clones in this sample may be carry-over from other donors' samples. The V gene is TRBV7-2, the J gene TRBJ2-7; absent DNA, TCRdb's TRBD2 call cannot be checked. The CDR3 reads CASSFLAGGPEQYF. Full variable domain (missing parts from reference TRBV7-2 and TRBJ2-7): GAGVSQSPSNKVTEKGKDVELRCDPISGHTALYWYRQSLGQGLEFLIYFQGNSAPDKSGLPSDRFSAERTGGSVSTLTIQRTQQEDSAVYLCASSFLAGGPEQYFGPGTRLTVT.